One sample yielded the 32 T cell receptor beta chains listed below, sequenced in a study of post-analysis software for immune sequencing data. Which antigens these TCRs recognize remains unknown. Unique-molecular-identifier-tagged TCR beta cDNA libraries were used. From the PCR reads, TCRdb called clonotypes with MiXCR, one entry per CDR3 protein. Counted here are under 650,000 distinct CDR3 sequences, roughly 45% occurring once; the ten biggest clones make up more than 1.5%. Overall study results and limits: TRBV5-6, TRBV5-1 and TRBV20-1 were among five TRBV segments more frequent in patients than controls.

Sequenced input: blood. The source is a girl aged 5 to 17 with multiple sclerosis.

This clonotype occurred a few times. V usage is TRBV5-1 and J usage is TRBJ1-2; tentatively, D is TRBD1 (5 bases). Germline V gene lookup returns CDR1 SGHRS and CDR2 YFSETQ. V lost 5 bases and J lost 8, with 19 bases in between. This CDR3 region has 14 residues. CDR3 coding DNA: TGCGCCAGCAGTCTTCAAGGTCGGGGGTACGGCTACACCTTC. As protein: CASSLQGRGYGYTF.

The chain links TRBV12-3 or TRBV12-4 to TRBJ2-3; 8 positions agree with TRBD2. The CDR3 extends over 15 amino acids. The V segment lost 8 bases and the J segment 2 bases; nucleotides outside the gene matches: 9. DNA for the CDR3: TGTGCCAGCGTCCTCGCGGGAGGCCTCACAGATACGCAGTATTTT. This sequence encodes CASVLAGGLTDTQYF.

The gene calls are TRBV12-3 or TRBV12-4 and TRBJ1-5, with D perhaps matching TRBD1 (6 bases). CDR3 length equals 14 residues. V lost 1 base, J lost 5 bases, and 9 bases lay in between. CDR3 DNA sequence: TGTGCCAGCAGTTTAGACAGGGTGGATCAGCCCCAGCATTTT. It specifies CASSLDRVDQPQHF.

V and J are TRBV20-1 and TRBJ2-1; 10 bases line up with TRBD2. The CDR3 is 16 residues long. After removal of 1 base from V and 4 bases from J, the junction contained 7 bases not matched to a gene. Looked up from germline, CDR1 is DFQATT and CDR2 is SNEGSKA (reference sequence). This CDR3 reads CSARGDELAGYNEQFF. CDR3 bases: TGCAGTGCTAGAGGGGACGAACTAGCGGGGTACAATGAGCAGTTCTTC.

The chain recombines TRBV4-1 with TRBJ1-4; D is possibly TRBD1 (6 bases). Germline lookup yields CDR1 MGHRA and CDR2 YSYEKL. The CDR3 contains 15 residues. Trimming cost V 1 base and J 5 bases, with 11 bases left between them. CDR3 coding DNA: TGCGCCAGCAGCCAAGGGACAGTACGGAATGAAAAACTGTTTTTT. Its protein is CASSQGTVRNEKLFF.

Remarks on this clonotype: No conserved phenylalanine or tryptophan ends this CDR3, so it is likely a read error. The V and J genes are TRBV20-1 and TRBJ2-5, with D maybe TRBD1 (8 bases). Near its end, the DNA agrees better with TRBJ2-7, so the J call may be wrong. Germline V gene data show CDR1 as DFQATT and CDR2 as SNEGSKA (reference sequence). The CDR3 loop spans 14 amino acids. The CDR3, as DNA: TGCAGTGCCGCTCAGGGGGCGGGGGAGGGCGAGCAGTACTCC. Translating gives CSAAQGAGEGEQYS.

This clonotype was counted between two and nine times. The chain couples TRBV5-1 to TRBJ2-5; 8 bases align to TRBD2. The V gene end was trimmed by 2 bases and the J gene end by 1 base; junction bases not matched to a gene: 4. From germline, CDR1 is SGHRS and CDR2 YFSETQ. The CDR3 extends over 15 amino acids. CDR3 amino acids: CASSFGGAAQETQYF. The CDR3 bases are TGCGCCAGCAGCTTCGGGGGGGCGGCCCAAGAGACCCAGTACTTC.

This sequence joins TRBV7-8 and TRBJ2-3; D is perhaps TRBD1 (5 bases). Per germline, CDR1 SGHVS and CDR2 FQNEAQ. The ends were cut back, 5 bases at V and 3 bases at J, with 12 bases in the middle. The CDR3 sequence is 14 residues long. The CDR3 spells CASSLPRETDTQYF. The CDR3 DNA reads TGTGCCAGCAGCCTCCCCAGGGAAACAGATACGCAGTATTTT.

The V gene is TRBV12-3 or TRBV12-4, the J gene TRBJ1-2; D unresolved. This CDR3 is built from 13 residues. V lost 5 bases and J 4 bases, leaving 11 bases between the germline ends. The CDR3 coding sequence is TGTGCCAGCAGTCCTGGACGGCCCTATGGCTACACCTTC. Protein product: CASSPGRPYGYTF.

The chain employs TRBV5-4 and TRBJ2-2; 7 nucleotides match TRBD1. Germline V gives CDR1 SGHNT, CDR2 YYREEE (reference sequence). The ends lost 0 bases at V and 6 bases at J; junction bases unmatched: 5. The CDR3 sequence is 15 residues long. CDR3 nucleotide sequence: TGTGCCAGCAGCTTGGGACAGGGTTCTTCCGGGGAGCTGTTTTTT. It specifies CASSLGQGSSGELFF.

The genes are TRBV7-9 and TRBJ1-6; 7 positions agree with TRBD1. The CDR3 spans 13 residues. Germline-derived CDR1 and CDR2 are SEHNR and FQNEAQ (reference sequence). J lost 8 bases, V lost 7 bases, and 5 bases had no gene match. The CDR3 loop reads CASMRQGDSPLHF. CDR3 sequence (DNA): TGTGCCAGCATGAGACAGGGAGATTCACCCCTCCACTTT.

The chain uses TRBV7-2 and TRBJ1-1; perhaps TRBD1 as D (5 bases). Trimming pared 2 bases from V and 9 bases from J, leaving 16 bases between. Germline lookup yields CDR1 SGHTA and CDR2 FQGNSA. This CDR3 has 14 residues. The CDR3 reads CASSLFGERGKAFF. The DNA for the CDR3 is TGTGCCAGCAGCTTATTTGGTGAAAGGGGCAAAGCTTTCTTT. Supplemented by reference TRBV7-2 and TRBJ1-1, the full variable domain reads GAGVSQSPSNKVTEKGKDVELRCDPISGHTALYWYRQSLGQGLEFLIYFQGNSAPDKSGLPSDRFSAERTGGSVSTLTIQRTQQEDSAVYLCASSLFGERGKAFFGQGTRLTVV.

The chain combines TRBV5-1 with TRBJ2-1; D call uncertain. CDR3 size: 16 residues. Germline V CDR1 and CDR2: SGHRS, YFSETQ. V lost 2 bases and J lost 0, with 12 bases in between. CDR3 residues: CASSFGIRTSYNEQFF. DNA for the CDR3: TGCGCCAGCAGCTTCGGAATCCGGACCTCCTACAATGAGCAGTTCTTC.

About this clonotype: This may arise from a read error, as a much more abundant clone is one base away. This chain connects TRBV5-5 to TRBJ2-4, with TRBD2 identical over 9 bases. The J call may be incorrect, as the DNA end agrees better with TRBJ2-7. Germline values: CDR1 SGHKS, CDR2 YYEKEE (reference sequence). This CDR3 has 16 amino acids. The CDR3 sequence is CASSPAGGKRSYEQYF. CDR3 bases: TGTGCCAGCAGCCCGGCGGGAGGGAAACGCTCCTACGAGCAGTACTTC.

The J gene is TRBJ2-5, the V gene TRBV7-8; TRBD2 aligns across 16 bases. The V and J ends lost 5 bases and 1 base, in that order; junction bases with no gene match: 16. The CDR3 is 21 residues long. Per germline, CDR1 SGHVS and CDR2 FQNEAQ. The CDR3 coding sequence is TGTGCCAGCAGCGGAGACCACTACGGGACTAGCGGGGGGGCCTCCCAAGAGACCCAGTACTTC. It specifies CASSGDHYGTSGGASQETQYF.

This clonotype occurred a few times. The chain employs TRBV5-1 and TRBJ2-3; TRBD1 or TRBD2 may be the D gene (5 bases each). Per germline, CDR1 SGHRS and CDR2 YFSETQ. Trimming removed 7 bases at V and 4 bases at J, with 13 bases between. The CDR3 covers 13 residues. The CDR3 sequence is CASGGSRADTQYF. The CDR3 nucleotides are TGCGCCAGCGGGGGAAGCAGGGCAGATACGCAGTATTTT.

This clonotype was observed once. One end of the junction is discordant with germline, which a read error may explain. The rearrangement links TRBV4-1 to TRBJ2-5, with 9 bases identical to TRBD2. CDR1 is MGHRA and CDR2 is YSYEKL in the germline V gene. The CDR3 covers 17 residues. CDR3 sequence reads: CASSQGSAGGSGETQYF. The CDR3 DNA reads TGCGCCAGTAGCCAAGGGTCAGCGGGAGGATCGGGAGAGACCCAGTACTTC.

CDR3 nucleotides: TGTGCCAGCAGTTTGGCGGCGGGAGGGCCCTACAATGAGCAGTTCTTC. Its protein product is CASSLAAGGPYNEQFF. The chain combines TRBV12-3 or TRBV12-4 with TRBJ2-1; 9 bases match TRBD2. The CDR3 length is 16 residues. Losses at the gene ends were 3 bases for V and 2 bases for J; bases not matched to a gene: 5.

The J gene is TRBJ1-5, the V gene TRBV6-5; D is uncertain. Germline loops: CDR1 MNHEY, CDR2 SVGAGI. V lost 2 bases and J 9 bases, leaving 14 bases between the germline ends. CDR3 size: 14 residues. The CDR3 DNA is TGTGCCAGCAGTTACGTGACCGGTGGTGGGCCCCAGCATTTT. This encodes CASSYVTGGGPQHF.

V is TRBV20-1 and J is TRBJ2-4; D gene unclear. Per the germline V gene, CDR1 is DFQATT and CDR2 is SNEGSKA (reference sequence). CDR3 length: 15 residues. The ends were cut back, 1 base at V and 3 bases at J, with 13 bases in the middle. DNA for the CDR3: TGCAGTGCTAGAGGGGAAGGGAAGGGCAAAAACATTCAGTACTTC. It codes for CSARGEGKGKNIQYF.

This clonotype was seen ten or more times. The CDR3 DNA reads as TGTGCCACCAGCAGAGATCAGGGGAAGTTTGGCTACACCTTC. Protein sequence: CATSRDQGKFGYTF. The chain employs TRBV15 and TRBJ1-2, with D possibly TRBD1 on 6 matching bases. CDR1 LNHNV and CDR2 YYDKDF come from the germline V gene (reference sequence). There are 14 residues in the CDR3. V was clipped by 0 bases and J by 7 bases, with 12 bases between them.

This clonotype was detected a few times. The chain employs TRBV28 and TRBJ1-5, with unresolved D. Germline assignment: CDR1 MDHEN and CDR2 SYDVKM. The CDR3 contains 14 residues. Trimming removed 2 bases from V and 6 bases from J, with 11 bases in between. The CDR3 spells CASSLPAVGQPQHF. CDR3 DNA sequence: TGTGCCAGCAGTTTACCGGCAGTAGGTCAGCCCCAGCATTTT. Combining the CDR3 with reference TRBV28 and TRBJ1-5 gives the whole variable domain DVKVTQSSRYLVKRTGEKVFLECVQDMDHENMFWYRQDPGLGLRLIYFSYDVKMKEKGDIPEGYSVSREKKERFSLILESASTNQTSMYLCASSLPAVGQPQHFGDGTRLSIL.

This clonotype was seen a handful of times. This chain uses TRBV4-1 with TRBJ2-6; D is uncertain. The CDR3 spans 17 residues. In germline, CDR1 is MGHRA, CDR2 YSYEKL. Trimming left V 0 bases short and J 0 bases short, with 9 bases between. The CDR3 here is CASSQDPRSSGANVLTF. The CDR3 nucleotides are TGCGCCAGCAGCCAAGACCCAAGGAGCTCTGGGGCCAACGTCCTGACTTTC.

CDR3 region: CASSLFLVSGANVLTF. CDR3 bases: TGTGCCAGCAGCTTATTTTTAGTTTCTGGGGCCAACGTCCTGACTTTC. V gene TRBV7-2 combines with J gene TRBJ2-6; D ambiguous. The length of the CDR3 is 16 residues. Germline assignment: CDR1 SGHTA and CDR2 FQGNSA. V gave up 2 bases and J gave up 1 base, with 9 bases separating them.

The V and J genes are TRBV12-3 or TRBV12-4 and TRBJ2-5; 14 nucleotides align to TRBD2. The V and J ends lost 5 bases and 4 bases, in that order; junction bases with no gene match: 6. The CDR3 totals 16 residues. The DNA for the CDR3 is TGTGCCAGCAGTCCGACTAGCGGGAGGGCCACAGAGACCCAGTACTTC. Amino acid sequence: CASSPTSGRATETQYF.

In this sample, this clonotype turned up a few times. The J gene is TRBJ1-2, the V gene TRBV6-5; D not certain. The CDR3 runs 13 residues. Trimming cost V 4 bases and J 3 bases, with 9 bases left between them. Germline values: CDR1 MNHEY, CDR2 SVGAGI. The CDR3 bases are TGTGCCAGCAGTTCCCCCATGGACTATGGCTACACCTTC. Its translation is CASSSPMDYGYTF.

The CDR3 DNA reads as TGTGCCAGCAGTTACTCAAGTGAGTCAGTTACCTACGAGCAGTACTTC. Protein sequence: CASSYSSESVTYEQYF. The V call is TRBV6-6, the J call TRBJ2-7; D is undetermined. The CDR3 sequence is 16 residues long. V lost 0 bases to trimming and J lost 2 bases, with 14 bases between them. CDR1 MNHNY and CDR2 SVGAGI come from the germline V gene (reference sequence).

This clonotype was counted only a few times. The J gene is TRBJ1-2, the V gene TRBV20-1; D remains unclear. Germline V CDR1 and CDR2: DFQATT, SNEGSKA (reference sequence). V was clipped by 5 bases and J by 5 bases, with 21 bases between them. The CDR3 is 15 residues long. CDR3 nucleotides: TGCAGTGCTGCTACCCGGGCGAGGGCGGTTTATGGCTACACCTTC. Protein sequence: CSAATRARAVYGYTF.

This clonotype was seen a few times. The V call is TRBV12-3 or TRBV12-4, the J call TRBJ2-5; D possibly corresponds to TRBD1 (6 bases). Trimming took off 1 base at V and 1 base at J, with 22 bases between the two ends. There are 19 residues in the CDR3. CDR3: CASSLGLRGPGHFQETQYF. DNA for the CDR3: TGTGCCAGCAGTTTAGGATTGAGAGGGCCGGGACACTTCCAAGAGACCCAGTACTTC.

J is TRBJ2-2 and V is TRBV5-5; the D is unclear. The CDR3 is 17 amino acids. Trimming left V 4 bases short and J 4 bases short, with 20 bases between. Germline V gives CDR1 SGHKS, CDR2 YYEKEE (reference sequence). This CDR3 is CASSLRDISWGTGELFF. CDR3 DNA sequence: TGTGCCAGCAGCCTCAGAGACATCTCGTGGGGCACCGGGGAGCTGTTTTTT.

The V call is TRBV9, the J call TRBJ1-5; tentative D call: TRBD1 (5 bases). CDR1 is SGDLS, CDR2 YYNGEE, per germline. V lost 3 bases and J lost 9, with 16 bases in between. The CDR3 extends over 14 amino acids. CDR3: CASSAGTEGRPQHF. CDR3 nucleotide sequence: TGTGCCAGCAGCGCGGGGACCGAGGGTCGGCCCCAGCATTTT.

This clonotype was found a few times. The chain recombines TRBV12-3 or TRBV12-4 with TRBJ2-3, with D perhaps matching TRBD2 (6 bases). CDR3 length: 14 amino acids. With 6 bases removed from V and 6 bases from J, the gap between germline ends came to 16 bases. The CDR3 protein is CASSLSGPGDTQYF. The CDR3 bases are TGTGCCAGCAGCTTGAGCGGGCCCGGGGATACGCAGTATTTT.